A single sample is the source of the 25 T cell receptor beta chains below, sequenced in a study of shared clonotypes between healthy human individuals. TCRdb's copy holds only in-frame clones and misses some; the assay was immunoSEQ multiplex PCR. The sample contains 850,000 to 1,200,000 clones, around 74% of which appear only once. Sample: memory CD4+ T cells sorted from blood. The subset is: CD45RA-negative fraction. Every receptor here comes from a man aged 18 to 29 in good health.

The rearrangement links TRBV5-6 to TRBJ1-1; D gene ambiguous. V was trimmed by 4 bases and J by 0 bases, leaving 13 bases between them. The V gene's germline CDR1 is SGHDT and CDR2 YYEEEE. The CDR3 covers 15 residues. This chain's CDR3 is CASSPRAALNTEAFF. Here the CDR3 DNA reads TGTGCCAGCAGCCCCCGGGCAGCCCTGAACACTGAAGCTTTCTTT.

The chain has TRBV6-1 and TRBJ1-2; D remains unclear. The CDR3 runs 17 residues. CDR1 and CDR2 from the germline V gene are MNHNS and SASEGT. Trimming left V 4 bases short and J 0 bases short, with 18 bases between. The CDR3 is CASSVKAEPGPNYGYTF. The CDR3 coding sequence is TGTGCCAGCAGTGTCAAGGCCGAACCCGGCCCTAACTATGGCTACACCTTC.

This chain uses TRBV6-1 with TRBJ1-1; D might be TRBD1 (5 bases). Germline loops: CDR1 MNHNS, CDR2 SASEGT. The V end lost 2 bases, the J end lost 7 bases, and 14 bases lay between the germline ends. The CDR3 has 14 residues. The CDR3 here is CASSELWSGLEAFF. DNA for the CDR3: TGTGCCAGCAGTGAACTATGGTCAGGGCTTGAAGCTTTCTTT.

The chain carries TRBV5-6 and TRBJ2-5; 8 nucleotides agree with TRBD1. The germline gives CDR1 SGHDT, CDR2 YYEEEE. The CDR3 has 15 amino acids. Trimming removed 0 bases from V and 2 bases from J; junction bases left unmatched: 3. CDR3: CASSLGQGKQETQYF. DNA of the CDR3: TGTGCCAGCAGCTTGGGACAGGGGAAGCAAGAGACCCAGTACTTC.

This rearrangement joins TRBV5-6 to TRBJ2-7; 8 bases match TRBD1. Germline loops: CDR1 SGHDT, CDR2 YYEEEE. The ends lost 4 bases at V and 5 bases at J; junction bases unmatched: 5. The CDR3 has 13 residues. CDR3 DNA sequence: TGTGCCAGCAGCAAGGACAGGGCCCACGAGCAGTACTTC. It yields the protein CASSKDRAHEQYF.

This chain's CDR3 is CASSIRSWEEGNEQFF. CDR3 bases: TGTGCCAGCAGTATCCGTTCGTGGGAGGAGGGCAATGAGCAGTTCTTC. The chain combines TRBV2 with TRBJ2-1, with D maybe TRBD2 (6 bases). This CDR3 is 16 amino acids long. The V and J ends lost 5 bases and 6 bases respectively, with 20 bases between them. Looked up from germline, CDR1 is SNHLY and CDR2 is FYNNEI. The full variable domain, rest sourced from reference TRBV2 and TRBJ2-1, is EPEVTQTPSHQVTQMGQEVILRCVPISNHLYFYWYRQILGQKVEFLVSFYNNEISEKSEIFDDQFSVERPDGSNFTLKIRSTKLEDSAMYFCASSIRSWEEGNEQFFGPGTRLTVL.

This chain links TRBV29-1 with TRBJ2-1; 8 bases map to TRBD2. Per the germline V gene, CDR1 is SQVTM and CDR2 is ANQGSEA. V lost 2 bases to trimming and J lost 12 bases; unmatched junction nucleotides: 12. This CDR3 has 14 residues. In nucleotides, the CDR3 is TGCAGCGTTGAAAAGCGACTAGCGCCGGGGGGGCAGTTCTTC. Protein: CSVEKRLAPGGQFF.

This sequence joins TRBV5-1 and TRBJ2-5; D gene unclear. Germline-derived CDR1 and CDR2 are SGHRS and YFSETQ. The CDR3 has 15 residues. Trimming shortened V by 0 bases and J by 1 base, and 10 bases separated the two germline ends. The CDR3 region has the DNA TGCGCCAGCAGCTTGGACCCCAGCTCCCAAGAGACCCAGTACTTC. Translation: CASSLDPSSQETQYF.

The V call is TRBV10-1, the J call TRBJ2-5; 9 bases line up with TRBD2. The better agreement between TRBJ2-7 and the DNA end casts doubt on the J call. Germline lookup yields CDR1 WNHNN and CDR2 SYGVQD (reference sequence). The length of the CDR3 is 15 residues. The CDR3 sequence: CASSEASGALYEQYF. The CDR3 coding sequence is TGCGCCAGCAGTGAGGCTAGCGGGGCACTCTACGAGCAGTACTTC.

This clone was detected only a few times. V gene TRBV2 combines with J gene TRBJ1-2; perhaps TRBD1 as D (6 bases). This CDR3 is 14 amino acids long. V was pared by 7 bases and J by 2 bases, with 14 bases between. The germline gives CDR1 SNHLY, CDR2 FYNNEI. CDR3 nucleotide sequence: TGTGCCAGCACCCTAGGAGGGGGGAACTATGGCTACACCTTC. Amino acid sequence: CASTLGGGNYGYTF.

The J gene is TRBJ2-7, the V gene TRBV5-1, with D unclear. There are 13 residues in the CDR3. Between the trimmed V and J ends, which lost 3 bases and 3 bases, there was a span of 10 bases. Germline V gene lookup returns CDR1 SGHRS and CDR2 YFSETQ. Here the CDR3 DNA reads TGCGCCAGCAGCTCAAACAGCTACTACGAGCAGTACTTC. Translated: CASSSNSYYEQYF.

This clone is a singleton in its sample. This chain connects TRBV15 to TRBJ1-5; possibly TRBD1 for D (6 bases). The germline V and J ends were trimmed by 1 base and 6 bases, with 16 bases remaining between them. This CDR3 has 16 residues. Germline V gene data show CDR1 as LNHNV and CDR2 as YYDKDF (reference sequence). The CDR3 spells CATSRGETGLGQPQHF. CDR3 coding DNA: TGTGCCACCAGCAGAGGTGAAACAGGGCTAGGTCAGCCCCAGCATTTT.

The V gene is TRBV7-2, the J gene TRBJ2-7; tentatively, D is TRBD2 (6 bases). The V end lost 5 bases, the J end lost 2 bases, and 16 bases lay between the germline ends. CDR3 length: 15 amino acids. Looked up from germline, CDR1 is SGHTA and CDR2 is FQGNSA. CDR3: CASSKDGGTPYEQYF. The CDR3 bases are TGTGCCAGCAGCAAAGATGGCGGGACCCCCTACGAGCAGTACTTC.

The CDR3 loop is CASSASGGPGADTQYF. CDR3 nucleotide sequence: TGTGCCAGTAGTGCTAGCGGGGGGCCCGGGGCAGATACGCAGTATTTT. The chain uses TRBV19 and TRBJ2-3; 11 bases match TRBD2. This CDR3 has 16 amino acids. Germline V lookup: CDR1 LNHDA, CDR2 SQIVND (reference sequence). With V trimmed by 5 bases and J by 4 bases, 8 bases remained unmatched.

The V call is TRBV4-3, the J call TRBJ2-3, with TRBD1 as a possible D gene (6 bases). The CDR3 spans 15 residues. CDR1 is LGHNA and CDR2 is YSLEER in the germline V gene. Trimming removed 3 bases at V and 0 bases at J, with 10 bases between. CDR3 nucleotide sequence: TGCGCCAGCAGCCAGGACAGAGTTAGCACAGATACGCAGTATTTT. Amino acids: CASSQDRVSTDTQYF.

V gene TRBV7-2 combines with J gene TRBJ2-3; maybe TRBD2 (7 bases). Germline V gene data show CDR1 as SGHTA and CDR2 as FQGNSA. V lost 2 bases to trimming and J lost 8 bases, with 20 bases between them. CDR3 size: 16 residues. CDR3 DNA sequence: TGTGCCAGCAGCTTACCGAAGGGGGGGCGAAGAGGTACGCAGTATTTT. It translates to CASSLPKGGRRGTQYF.

The V and J genes are TRBV11-3 and TRBJ2-1; 14 bases agree with TRBD2. Trimming took 2 bases from V and 5 from J; bases not matched to a gene: 11. The CDR3 is 19 residues long. Germline-derived CDR1 and CDR2 are SGHNT and YENEEA. CDR3 sequence: CASSLSGTSGSQTNNEQFF. Here the CDR3 DNA reads TGTGCCAGCAGCTTATCCGGGACTAGCGGGAGCCAGACAAACAATGAGCAGTTCTTC.

This sequence joins TRBV19 and TRBJ1-1; D is undetermined. Germline V lookup: CDR1 LNHDA, CDR2 SQIVND (reference sequence). Between the trimmed V and J ends, which lost 8 bases and 1 base, there was a span of 17 bases. This CDR3 has 15 residues. The CDR3 region is CASYPDRPPNTEAFF. The CDR3 coding sequence is TGTGCCAGTTATCCCGATCGTCCCCCGAACACTGAAGCTTTCTTT. The whole variable domain, filled in from reference TRBV19 and TRBJ1-1, reads DGGITQSPKYLFRKEGQNVTLSCEQNLNHDAMYWYRQDPGQGLRLIYYSQIVNDFQKGDIAEGYSVSREKKESFPLTVTSAQKNPTAFYLCASYPDRPPNTEAFFGQGTRLTVV.

This clone has just a few counts. V gene TRBV28 combines with J gene TRBJ2-1; no firm D call. Germline CDR1 reads MDHEN; CDR2 reads SYDVKM. V was shortened by 1 base and J by 8 bases, with 6 bases between the two germline ends. CDR3 length: 12 amino acids. The CDR3 DNA is TGTGCCAGCAGTTTATATGGTGATGAGCAGTTCTTC. This encodes CASSLYGDEQFF.

In nucleotides, the CDR3 is TGTGCCAGCAGCTCTCAGGGGGTGGGCACAGATACGCAGTATTTT. Amino acid sequence: CASSSQGVGTDTQYF. This chain connects TRBV9 to TRBJ2-3; 7 bases fit TRBD1. This CDR3 has 15 residues. V gave up 4 bases and J gave up 1 base; unmatched junction bases: 6. Germline CDR1 SGDLS, CDR2 YYNGEE. Full variable domain (missing parts from reference TRBV9 and TRBJ2-3): DSGVTQTPKHLITATGQRVTLRCSPRSGDLSVYWYQQSLDQGLQFLIQYYNGEERAKGNILERFSAQQFPDLHSELNLSSLELGDSALYFCASSSQGVGTDTQYFGPGTRLTVL.

Only one count was recorded for this clone. CDR3: CASSPRDRGYEQYF. The DNA for the CDR3 is TGTGCCAGCAGTCCCCGGGACAGGGGGTACGAGCAGTACTTC. V and J are TRBV27 and TRBJ2-7, with 11 positions matching TRBD1. V lost 5 bases to trimming and J lost 4 bases; unmatched junction nucleotides: 4. The germline gives CDR1 MNHEY, CDR2 SMNVEV (reference sequence). This CDR3 is 14 amino acids long.

In this sample, this clone turned up a few times. The gene calls are TRBV28 and TRBJ1-2; TRBD1 is a possible D gene (5 bases). The length of the CDR3 is 13 residues. With 3 bases removed from V and 7 bases from J, the gap between germline ends came to 12 bases. Germline CDR1 MDHEN, CDR2 SYDVKM. CDR3 protein: CASSLTQGGGYTF. CDR3 DNA sequence: TGTGCCAGCAGTTTGACCCAGGGAGGTGGCTACACCTTC.

Concerning this clone: This same CDR3 is encoded by further DNA sequences in the sample. V and J are TRBV29-1 and TRBJ2-3, with D possibly being TRBD2 (6 bases). Germline V CDR1 and CDR2: SQVTM, ANQGSEA. Trimming removed 2 bases at V and 3 bases at J, with 9 bases between. The CDR3 is made up of 13 amino acids. CDR3 bases: TGCAGCGTTGAAAAGGGAGGAACAGATACGCAGTATTTT. Its protein product is CSVEKGGTDTQYF.

The table lists this clone with a count of one. The rearrangement uses TRBV5-1 and TRBJ2-3; D remains unclear. Germline assignment: CDR1 SGHRS and CDR2 YFSETQ. This CDR3 has 14 residues. Trimming removed 8 bases at V and 2 bases at J, with 15 bases between. CDR3 in DNA: TGCGCCAGTCAATCGGGTGCTTACACAGATACGCAGTATTTT. It codes for CASQSGAYTDTQYF.

The chain links TRBV5-1 to TRBJ1-1; D is perhaps TRBD1 (6 bases). CDR1 is SGHRS and CDR2 is YFSETQ in the germline V gene. The V end was cut by 0 bases, the J end by 5 bases, with 14 bases between. The CDR3 totals 15 residues. The CDR3 DNA reads as TGCGCCAGCAGCTTGGCCGTGGGGGCCAAAACTGAAGCTTTCTTT. Its translation: CASSLAVGAKTEAFF.